Following are 2 T cell receptor beta chains from one sample sequenced in a study of beta chain features in type 1 diabetes. Study-wide results and limits: A moderate, significant TCRB CDR3 shortening appeared in type 1 diabetes across four CD4+ subsets.

The antigens of these receptors remain unknown. Reverse transcribing all isolated RNA meant expressed TCRB transcripts were sequenced. Sequenced by immunoSEQ multiplex PCR; TCRdb stores in-frame clones only, minus some. The sample shows about 660,000 clones, more than 13% of them seen only once. Sequencing used naive CD4+ T cells from blood. The source is a man aged 18 to 29 with type 1 diabetes.

This clone appeared a few times. This chain links TRBV28 with TRBJ1-1; maybe TRBD1 (6 bases). Germline V lookup: CDR1 MDHEN, CDR2 SYDVKM. The ends were cut back, 3 bases at V and 1 base at J, with 6 bases in the middle. This CDR3 spans 13 amino acids. CDR3 sequence: CASSLDRNTEAFF. DNA for the CDR3: TGTGCCAGCAGTTTGGACAGGAACACTGAAGCTTTCTTT.

The genes are TRBV6-1 and TRBJ2-5; a weak D match, TRBD1 (6 bases). The CDR3 runs 14 residues. Germline loops: CDR1 MNHNS, CDR2 SASEGT. Trimming removed 1 base at V and 3 bases at J, with 9 bases between. The CDR3 DNA sequence: TGTGCCAGCAGTGAAGACAGGGATAAAGAGACCCAGTACTTC. Protein sequence: CASSEDRDKETQYF.